The present T cell receptor (beta chain) was sequenced within a study of T-cell memory formation after mild COVID-19. TCRdb processed the 5' RACE reads anew with MiXCR; each CDR3 protein has one entry. The sample lists about 360,000 distinct CDR3 sequences, approximately 15% occurring once. The CDR3 length is 14 residues. Trimming shortened V by 6 bases and J by 1 base, and 10 bases separated the two germline ends. This chain links TRBV12-3 or TRBV12-4 with TRBJ1-5, with D tentatively TRBD1 (6 bases). Input material: PBMCs or a T cell subset sorted from them (not recorded which). The receptor was derived from a man younger than 35 who had mild COVID-19 (a few samples of this study predate the infection). Cell type and time point are not known. The CDR3 nucleotides read TGTGCCAGCAGCCTCGACAGGAGCAATCAGCCCCAGCATTTT. Amino acid sequence: CASSLDRSNQPQHF.